These T cell receptor beta chains were read from a single sample in a study of CD8 T cells in Susac syndrome. TCRdb redid the calling of the immunoSEQ multiplex PCR reads with MiXCR, one entry per CDR3 protein. Of over 65,000 distinct CDR3 sequences listed, around 93% are singletons. Input material: CD4+ T cells from PBMCs. All receptors come from a human donor with Susac syndrome. Both conserved end residues are part of each CDR3.

V,J,CDR3
TRBV30,TRBJ1-3,CAWSDINTIYF
TRBV3-1,TRBJ1-5,CASSQVPMQPQHF
TRBV20-1,TRBJ2-2,CSAGGSSGITGELFF
TRBV7-9,TRBJ2-4,CASSLARDIQYF
TRBV29-1,TRBJ1-2,CSAQGDRVDGYTF
TRBV5-1,TRBJ1-6,CASSLSTVYNSPLHF
TRBV6-1,TRBJ2-7,CASSVGAGRAYEQYF
TRBV18,TRBJ2-7,CASSGQAYEQYF
TRBV10-3,TRBJ2-7,CATALSGRPYEQYF
TRBV2,TRBJ1-5,CASGGESQPQHF
TRBV18,TRBJ2-7,CASSPASIGYEQYF
TRBV7-2,TRBJ2-6,CASSPTGGGANVLTF